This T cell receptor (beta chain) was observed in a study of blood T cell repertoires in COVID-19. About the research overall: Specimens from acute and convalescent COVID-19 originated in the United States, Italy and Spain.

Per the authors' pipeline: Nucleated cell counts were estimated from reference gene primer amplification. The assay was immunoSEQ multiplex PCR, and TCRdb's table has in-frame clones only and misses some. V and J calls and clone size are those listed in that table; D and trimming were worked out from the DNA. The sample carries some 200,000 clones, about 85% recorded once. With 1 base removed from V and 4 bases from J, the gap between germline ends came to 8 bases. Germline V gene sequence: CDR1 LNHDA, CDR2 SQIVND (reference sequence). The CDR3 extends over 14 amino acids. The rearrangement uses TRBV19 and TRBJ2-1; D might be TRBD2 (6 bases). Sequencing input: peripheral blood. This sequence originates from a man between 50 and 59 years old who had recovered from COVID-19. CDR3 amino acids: CASSIGGVYNEQFF. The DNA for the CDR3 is TGTGCCAGTAGTATAGGGGGGGTTTACAATGAGCAGTTCTTC. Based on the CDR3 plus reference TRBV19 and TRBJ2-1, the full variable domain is DGGITQSPKYLFRKEGQNVTLSCEQNLNHDAMYWYRQDPGQGLRLIYYSQIVNDFQKGDIAEGYSVSREKKESFPLTVTSAQKNPTAFYLCASSIGGVYNEQFFGPGTRLTVL.